These T cell receptor beta chains were read from a single sample in a study of Graves' ophthalmopathy and Graves' hyperthyroidism. TCRdb passed the multiplex PCR reads through MiXCR, listing each CDR3 protein once. The table records approximately 210,000 distinct CDR3 sequences, about 22% of them present only once. Sequenced: peripheral blood. The receptor source for this set is a woman aged 45-65 years with Graves' ophthalmopathy. CDR3s include the opening cysteine and the closing phenylalanine or tryptophan. The order of the fields is clone size, V gene, D gene, J gene, CDR3 DNA, CDR3 protein. D genes are given only for firm matches. The size field is filled for only some rows; it gives once, few, many or a size class.

>many|TRBV7-2|.|TRBJ1-1
TGTGCCAGCAGCAGGGACTTCTCGGTGGCTTTCTTT
CASSRDFSVAFF
>few|TRBV20-1|TRBD2|TRBJ2-2
TGCAGTGCTAGAGATCTCAAGGGACTAGCGGTAACCCTAAACACCGGGGAGCTGTTTTTT
CSARDLKGLAVTLNTGELFF
>.|TRBV6-1|TRBD1|TRBJ1-1
TGTGCCAGCAGTGAGCTGTCAGGGGGTATCACTGAAGCTTTCTTT
CASSELSGGITEAFF
>many|TRBV20-1|TRBD1|TRBJ1-1
TGCAGTGCCAAGACAGGGGGCGTTTATGAGTGGACTGAAGCTTTCTTT
CSAKTGGVYEWTEAFF
>few|TRBV27|TRBD2|TRBJ2-5
TGTGCCAGCAGTTCCCTAGCGGACAAGGAGACCCAGTACTTC
CASSSLADKETQYF
>many|TRBV13|.|TRBJ2-5
TGTGCCAGCAGCCCGCAGGGGACAAAAGAGACCCAGTACTTC
CASSPQGTKETQYF
>many|TRBV20-1|.|TRBJ2-5
TGCAGTGTACAGGAGTCTAACTTTGCTGGAGAGACCCAGTACTTC
CSVQESNFAGETQYF
>.|TRBV10-3|.|TRBJ2-2
TGTGCCATCTCTGAGGGGACTCACACCGGGGAGCTGTTTTTT
CAISEGTHTGELFF
>.|TRBV6-2/TRBV6-3|.|TRBJ1-2
TGTGCCAGTATTAACAGGGAGAACTATGGCTACACCTTC
CASINRENYGYTF
>many|TRBV12-5|.|TRBJ2-5
TGTGCTAGTGGTTTGGGGCAGATAGAGACCCAGTACTTC
CASGLGQIETQYF
>many|TRBV5-4|.|TRBJ2-1
TGTGCCAGCAGCTTGGACAGGGAGGGCTACAATGAGCAGTTCTTC
CASSLDREGYNEQFF
>many|TRBV5-1|.|TRBJ1-2
TGCGCCAGCAGCTTAAATGGGGGCAACTATGGCTACACCTTC
CASSLNGGNYGYTF
>few|TRBV4-3|TRBD2|TRBJ2-5
TGCGCCAGCAGCCAAATCCGGGGGGTAGGAGAGACCCAGTACTTC
CASSQIRGVGETQYF
>many|TRBV29-1|TRBD2|TRBJ2-5
TGCAGCGTTCGGACTAGCGGGAGGGAGACCCAGTACTTC
CSVRTSGRETQYF
>many|TRBV24-1|TRBD2|TRBJ2-7
TGTGCCACCAGAGAGGGAGGGCCACAAGGCGAGCAGTACTTC
CATREGGPQGEQYF
>.|TRBV30|.|TRBJ2-1
TGTGCCTGGAGTGCAGAGGGGGGAGAGCAGTTCTTC
CAWSAEGGEQFF
>many|TRBV7-2|.|TRBJ1-1
TGTGCCAGCAGCGCTCCGGGACCGAGAAATACTGAAGCTTTCTTT
CASSAPGPRNTEAFF
>many|TRBV7-8|.|TRBJ2-4
TGTGCCAGCAGCATTTCCGGGGCCAACATTCAGTACTTC
CASSISGANIQYF
>many|TRBV27|.|TRBJ1-2
TGTGCCAGCAGTTCCGACCTACAGGGCAATGATGGCTACACCTTC
CASSSDLQGNDGYTF
>many|TRBV30|.|TRBJ1-1
TGTGCCTGGAGTTCTACAGGAACTGAAGCTTTCTTT
CAWSSTGTEAFF
>many|TRBV7-2|TRBD1|TRBJ1-6
TGTGCCAGCAGCCGGTCGGGGACAGGGGTTTCACCCCTCCACTTT
CASSRSGTGVSPLHF
>many|TRBV6-1|.|TRBJ1-1
TGTGCCAGCAGGACAGATTCGAACACTGAAGCTTTCTTT
CASRTDSNTEAFF
>many|TRBV6-1|.|TRBJ1-2
TGTGCCAGCAGTGATAGGACAGATGAAGCATACACCTTC
CASSDRTDEAYTF
>many|TRBV11-2|.|TRBJ1-5
TGTGCCAGCAGCTTTCCCAATCAGCCCCAGCATTTT
CASSFPNQPQHF
>.|TRBV6-1|.|TRBJ1-2
TGTGCCAGCAGGGCGCCGGTTTATGGCTACACCTTC
CASRAPVYGYTF
>.|TRBV12-3/TRBV12-4|TRBD1|TRBJ2-2
TGTGCCAGCAGCCGAGGGACAGCGAACACCGGGGAGCTGTTTTTT
CASSRGTANTGELFF
>.|TRBV27|.|TRBJ1-2
TGTGCCAGCAGTTTAAGAGGGGCGGTCTATGGCTACACCTTC
CASSLRGAVYGYTF
>few|TRBV6-2/TRBV6-3|.|TRBJ2-7
TGTGCCAGCAGTTACTCGTGGGAGTACGAGCAGTACTTC
CASSYSWEYEQYF
>.|TRBV6-5|.|TRBJ1-5
TGTGCCAGCAGTTTTAGGGGCGTGGGCAATCAGCCCCAGCATTTT
CASSFRGVGNQPQHF
>few|TRBV7-9|TRBD2|TRBJ2-7
TGTGCCGGAGTGACGGGACTAGCGGAGGCCGACGAGCAGTACTTC
CAGVTGLAEADEQYF
>many|TRBV19|.|TRBJ1-1
TGTGCCAGTACCATAACCGGGATCTCGAACACTGAAGCTTTCTTT
CASTITGISNTEAFF
>many|TRBV12-3/TRBV12-4|.|TRBJ2-4
TGTGCCAGCAGTTTAGTTTCCGGGGGTGACAAAAACATTCAGTACTTC
CASSLVSGGDKNIQYF
>many|TRBV15|TRBD1|TRBJ2-2
TGTGCCACCAGAGGAACAGGGGGCGAGGAGTCCGGGGAGCTGTTTTTT
CATRGTGGEESGELFF
>many|TRBV7-3|.|TRBJ1-6
TGTGCCAGCAGCCCGTATGGTAACAATTCACCCCTCCACTTT
CASSPYGNNSPLHF
>.|TRBV6-1|.|TRBJ1-5
TGTGCCAGCAGACGGGCAGGAGGGTATCAGCCCCAGCCTTTT
CASRRAGGYQPQPF
>many|TRBV2|TRBD2|TRBJ2-5
TGTGCCAGCAGTGTCGGTAGCGGGAGAATAGAGACCCAGTACTTC
CASSVGSGRIETQYF
>few|TRBV5-1|TRBD1|TRBJ2-4
TGCGCCAGCAGCTCCTGGGACAGGGGGCCCAAAAACATTCAGTACTTC
CASSSWDRGPKNIQYF
>many|TRBV5-1|.|TRBJ2-7
TGCGCCAGCAGCGGGTGGGGGTCGGGAGATCCAGACGAGCAGTACTTC
CASSGWGSGDPDEQYF
>many|TRBV10-3|.|TRBJ1-1
TGTGCCATCAGTTTTCAGGGTAACACTGAAGCTTTCTTT
CAISFQGNTEAFF
>many|TRBV5-1|.|TRBJ2-2
TGCGCCAGCAGCTTGGACAGGTTGTCCGGGGAGCTGTTTTTT
CASSLDRLSGELFF
>many|TRBV12-3/TRBV12-4|TRBD1|TRBJ2-7
TGTGCCAGCAGGGGGGGACAGGGTTCCTACGAGCAGTACTTC
CASRGGQGSYEQYF
>few|TRBV7-8|TRBD2|TRBJ2-5
TGTGCCAGCAGCCCAAATAGCGGGAGGGCTCAAGAGACCCAGTACTTC
CASSPNSGRAQETQYF
>.|TRBV12-3/TRBV12-4|TRBD2|TRBJ2-5
TGTGCCAGCAGTTTCATTATCGGCGGGAGGGAGACCCAGTACTTC
CASSFIIGGRETQYF
>.|TRBV5-8|.|TRBJ1-1
TGTGCCAGCAGCTTGTGGGACGGGAACACTGAAGCTTTCTTT
CASSLWDGNTEAFF
>many|TRBV29-1|.|TRBJ1-2
TGCAGCGTTGAAGGGTTTGGATATGGCTACACCTTC
CSVEGFGYGYTF
>many|TRBV6-4|.|TRBJ2-2
TGTGCCAGCAGCGTAGCGGACACCGGGGAGCTGTTTTTT
CASSVADTGELFF
>many|TRBV3-1|.|TRBJ2-5
TGTGCCAGCAGCCAAGTGTGGGGAGGAGAGACCCAGTACTTC
CASSQVWGGETQYF
>many|TRBV3-1|.|TRBJ1-1
TGTGCCAGCAGCCAAACTACAGGGATGAGGACTGAAGCTTTCTTT
CASSQTTGMRTEAFF
>many|TRBV12-5|.|TRBJ1-1
TGTGCTAGTGGTCTTGCCGGGGCAGCTAACACTGAAGCTTTCTTT
CASGLAGAANTEAFF
>many|TRBV7-2|.|TRBJ2-5
TGTGCCAGCAGCGTTGGGGGGAGTCCCTTCCAAGAGACCCAGTACTTC
CASSVGGSPFQETQYF
>.|TRBV10-3|.|TRBJ2-2
TGTGCCATCAGTGAGTCGACAGTCACCGGGGAGCTGTTTTTT
CAISESTVTGELFF
>many|TRBV20-1|TRBD2|TRBJ2-4
TGCAGTGCTAGAGATCTGGCGGGAGGGCGTGACGTTCAGTACTTC
CSARDLAGGRDVQYF
>.|TRBV6-1|.|TRBJ2-3
TGTGCCAGCAGGGCCTTGGACTTCACAGATACGCAGTATTTT
CASRALDFTDTQYF
>many|TRBV15|TRBD2|TRBJ2-5
TGTGCCACCGATCTAGCGGGAGGAGAGACCCAGTACTTC
CATDLAGGETQYF
>many|TRBV20-1|.|TRBJ2-7
TGCAGTGCTAGAGAACTAGCAAACCCCTACGAGCAGTACTTC
CSARELANPYEQYF